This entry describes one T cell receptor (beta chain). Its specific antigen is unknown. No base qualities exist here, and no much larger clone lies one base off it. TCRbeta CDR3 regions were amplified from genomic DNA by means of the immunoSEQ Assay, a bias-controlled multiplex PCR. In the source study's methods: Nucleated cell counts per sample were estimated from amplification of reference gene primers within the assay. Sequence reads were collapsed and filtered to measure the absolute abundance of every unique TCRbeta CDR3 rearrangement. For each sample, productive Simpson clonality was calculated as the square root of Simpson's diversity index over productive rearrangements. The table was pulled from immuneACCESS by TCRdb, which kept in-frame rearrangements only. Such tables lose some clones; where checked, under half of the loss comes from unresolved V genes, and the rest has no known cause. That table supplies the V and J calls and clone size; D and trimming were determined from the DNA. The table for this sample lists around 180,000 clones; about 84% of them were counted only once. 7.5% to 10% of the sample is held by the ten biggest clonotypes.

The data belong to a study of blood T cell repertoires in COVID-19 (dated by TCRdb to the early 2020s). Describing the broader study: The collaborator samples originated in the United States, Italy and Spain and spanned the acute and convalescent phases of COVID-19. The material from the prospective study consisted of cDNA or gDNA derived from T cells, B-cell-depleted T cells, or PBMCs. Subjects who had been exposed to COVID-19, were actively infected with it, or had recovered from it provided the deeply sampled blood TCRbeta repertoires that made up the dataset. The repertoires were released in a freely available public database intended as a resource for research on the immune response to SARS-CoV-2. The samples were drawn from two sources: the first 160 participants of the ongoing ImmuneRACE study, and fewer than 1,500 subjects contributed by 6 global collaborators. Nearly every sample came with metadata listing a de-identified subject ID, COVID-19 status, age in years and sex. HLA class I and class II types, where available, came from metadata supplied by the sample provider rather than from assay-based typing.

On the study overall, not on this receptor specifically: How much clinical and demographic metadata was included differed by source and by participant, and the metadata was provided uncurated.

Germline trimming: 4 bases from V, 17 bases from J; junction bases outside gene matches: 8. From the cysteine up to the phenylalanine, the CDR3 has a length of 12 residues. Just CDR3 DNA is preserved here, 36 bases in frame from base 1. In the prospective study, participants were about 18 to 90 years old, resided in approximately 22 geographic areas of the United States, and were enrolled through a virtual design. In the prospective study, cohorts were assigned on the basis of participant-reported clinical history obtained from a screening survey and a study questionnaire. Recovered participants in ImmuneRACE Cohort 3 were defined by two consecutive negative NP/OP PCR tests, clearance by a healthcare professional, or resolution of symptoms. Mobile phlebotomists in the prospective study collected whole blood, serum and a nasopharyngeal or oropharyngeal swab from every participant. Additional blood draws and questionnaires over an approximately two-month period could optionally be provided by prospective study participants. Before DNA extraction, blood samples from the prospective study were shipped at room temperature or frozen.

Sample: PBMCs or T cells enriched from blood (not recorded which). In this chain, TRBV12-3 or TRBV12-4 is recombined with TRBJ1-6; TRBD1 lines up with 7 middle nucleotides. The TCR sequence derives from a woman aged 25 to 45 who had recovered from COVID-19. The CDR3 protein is CASSSQGGSVHF. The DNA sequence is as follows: TGTGCCAGCAGTTCTCAAGGGGGCTCGGTCCACTTT.